This T cell receptor beta chain was captured in a study of blood T cell repertoires in COVID-19 (dated by TCRdb to 2018 to 2021). Turning to the overall study: The collaborator samples originated in the United States, Italy and Spain and spanned the acute and convalescent phases of COVID-19. The repertoires were released in a freely available public database meant as a resource for research on the immune response to SARS-CoV-2. The sample metadata nearly always contained a de-identified subject ID, COVID-19 status, age in years and sex. Samples came from the ongoing ImmuneRACE study (first 160 participants) plus 1,254 subjects from 6 global collaborators. Subjects who had been exposed to COVID-19, were actively infected with it, or had recovered from it provided the deeply sampled blood TCRbeta repertoires that made up the dataset. The material from the prospective study consisted of cDNA or gDNA derived from T cells, B-cell-depleted T cells, or PBMCs. Where available, HLA class I and class II types were obtained from metadata supplied by the sample provider rather than from assay-based typing.

Concerning this clone itself: The target of this receptor is not known. Nothing much larger sits one base from this clone, and base qualities are not available.

According to the germline V gene, CDR1 reads ENHRY and CDR2 reads SYGVKD. Trimmed from V: 10 bases; trimmed from J: 4 bases; junction bases lacking a gene match: 6. The CDR3 sequence holds 12 residues, the cysteine and phenylalanine included. Left in the record is the CDR3 DNA by itself, 36 bases read in frame from the first base. Points the paper makes about the study in general: The quantity of clinical and demographic metadata differed by source and by participant and was supplied without curation.

Whole blood was collected in K2EDTA tubes by collaborating institutions according to the institutions' own protocols. For TCRbeta analysis, collaborators shipped samples in one of three forms: frozen whole blood, isolated PBMCs, or DNA extracted from either of those sample types. The immunoSEQ Assay, a bias-controlled multiplex PCR, was used to amplify TCRbeta CDR3 regions from genomic DNA. Per the authors' processing: The number of nucleated cells in each sample was estimated from the amplification of reference gene primers within the assay. To quantify the absolute abundance of each unique TCRbeta CDR3 rearrangement, sequence reads were collapsed and filtered. For each sample, productive Simpson clonality was calculated as the square root of Simpson's diversity index across productive rearrangements. TCRdb retrieved this table from immuneACCESS and kept in-frame rearrangements only. Not all clones are present; in checked studies, unresolved V genes account for under half, and no reason is known for the remainder. V and J calls plus clone size are reproduced from that table; the DNA served to infer D and trimming. This sample lists about 73,000 clones; about four fifths were detected once. Jointly, the top ten make up roughly 4.2% of the sample.

Sequencing was carried out using peripheral blood. The chain links TRBV10-3 with TRBJ2-7, with 8 bases in between that match TRBD1. This sequence was found in a woman in her sixties with acute or convalescent COVID-19. The CDR3 region: CATKTGEYEQYF. The DNA sequence is as follows: TGTGCCACCAAGACAGGGGAGTACGAGCAGTACTTC.